The clone carrying this T cell receptor (beta chain) was observed many times. What it recognizes is unknown. This entry is derived from a study of post-analysis software for immune sequencing data. Notes on the study in general: The study found significantly lower normalized Chao1 diversity in multiple sclerosis patients than in controls.

Unique molecular identifiers were built into the TCR beta cDNA libraries. Yield was roughly 0.5 million cDNA molecules from roughly 1 to 10 million T cells. MiXCR, applied by TCRdb to the PCR reads, yields one record per CDR3 protein. The repertoire holds about 540,000 distinct CDR3 sequences, with around 31% as singletons. Sequencing used blood. This clonotype was sampled from a girl aged 2-17 years with multiple sclerosis.

CDR3 amino acids: CSAPRDSHSGANVLTF. DNA for the CDR3: TGCAGTGCTCCCAGGGACAGTCACTCTGGGGCCAACGTCCTGACTTTC. The chain couples TRBV20-1 to TRBJ2-6, with 7 bases identical to TRBD1. From germline, CDR1 is DFQATT and CDR2 SNEGSKA (reference sequence). Germline trimming cut 5 bases from V and 0 bases from J; bases unmatched to any gene: 7. CDR3 length equals 16 residues.